The rows below give T cell receptor beta chains drawn from one sample of a study of graft-versus-host responses after intestinal transplantation. Only in-frame clones appear in the TCRdb table, and some are missing; sequencing was by immunoSEQ multiplex PCR. The sample includes some 39,000 clones, about 96% of them seen just once. No antigens are known for them. The sample in question was unstimulated CD8+ T cells sorted from spleen or lymph node cells, obtained before transplant. The receptor set was obtained from a human donor who was the organ donor for an intestinal transplant. The CDR3 runs from the conserved cysteine through the conserved F or W. The D gene is left open where the match is weak. The listing skips clone size in some rows; elsewhere it reads once, few, many or a size class.

d_gene: .; abundance: .; v_gene: TRBV7-9; j_gene: TRBJ1-2; CDR3aa: CASSLESGGRSDGYTF; CDR3nt: TGTGCCAGCAGCTTAGAATCTGGGGGACGGTCGGATGGCTACACCTTC
d_gene: TRBD1; abundance: .; v_gene: TRBV14; j_gene: TRBJ2-3; CDR3aa: CASRHPAMGQGAPNTQYF; CDR3nt: TGTGCCAGCAGACATCCGGCCATGGGACAGGGGGCGCCAAATACGCAGTATTTT
d_gene: .; abundance: .; v_gene: TRBV25-1; j_gene: TRBJ1-6; CDR3aa: CASSEATTGSYNSPLHF; CDR3nt: TGTGCCAGCAGTGAGGCAACGACGGGCTCCTATAATTCACCCCTCCACTTT
d_gene: .; abundance: .; v_gene: TRBV30; j_gene: TRBJ1-6; CDR3aa: CAWHSIDNSPLHF; CDR3nt: TGTGCCTGGCACTCGATCGATAATTCACCCCTCCACTTT
d_gene: .; abundance: .; v_gene: TRBV5-4; j_gene: TRBJ1-2; CDR3aa: CASSLDREANYGYTF; CDR3nt: TGTGCCAGCAGCTTGGACAGGGAAGCTAACTATGGCTACACCTTC
d_gene: .; abundance: .; v_gene: TRBV19; j_gene: TRBJ1-4; CDR3aa: CATSEGGRDEKLFF; CDR3nt: TGTGCCACCAGCGAGGGGGGAAGAGATGAAAAACTGTTTTTT
d_gene: .; abundance: .; v_gene: TRBV5-4; j_gene: TRBJ2-3; CDR3aa: CASPSDTQYF; CDR3nt: TGTGCCAGCCCTTCGGATACGCAGTATTTT
d_gene: TRBD1; abundance: once; v_gene: TRBV5-1; j_gene: TRBJ2-7; CDR3aa: CASSFDPGTGDYEQYF; CDR3nt: TGCGCCAGCAGCTTCGATCCCGGGACAGGGGACTACGAGCAGTACTTC
d_gene: .; abundance: .; v_gene: TRBV6-8; j_gene: TRBJ2-7; CDR3aa: CASSYGDSYEQYF; CDR3nt: TGTGCCAGCAGTTACGGGGACTCCTACGAGCAGTACTTC
d_gene: TRBD1; abundance: .; v_gene: TRBV27; j_gene: TRBJ2-7; CDR3aa: CASSLGQGTAYEQYF; CDR3nt: TGTGCCAGCAGTCTCGGACAGGGCACAGCCTACGAGCAGTACTTC
d_gene: TRBD1; abundance: few; v_gene: TRBV6-6; j_gene: TRBJ2-7; CDR3aa: CATGLGQGIHEQYF; CDR3nt: TGTGCCACTGGGTTGGGACAGGGAATCCACGAGCAGTACTTC
d_gene: .; abundance: .; v_gene: TRBV15; j_gene: TRBJ2-7; CDR3aa: CATSTRDTTYEQYF; CDR3nt: TGTGCCACCAGCACCCGGGACACTACCTACGAGCAGTACTTC